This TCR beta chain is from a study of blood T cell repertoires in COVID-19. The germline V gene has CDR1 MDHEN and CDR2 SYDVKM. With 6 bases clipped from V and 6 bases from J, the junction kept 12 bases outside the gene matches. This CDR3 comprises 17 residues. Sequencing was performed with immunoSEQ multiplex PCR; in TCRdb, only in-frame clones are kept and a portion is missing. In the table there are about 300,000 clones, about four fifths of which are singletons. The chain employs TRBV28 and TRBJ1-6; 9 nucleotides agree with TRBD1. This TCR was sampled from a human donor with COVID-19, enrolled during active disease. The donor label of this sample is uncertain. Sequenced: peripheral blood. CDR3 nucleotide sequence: TGTGCCAGCAGACCTCATATTGCGACAGGGGGTAATTCACCCCTCCACTTT. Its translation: CASRPHIATGGNSPLHF.